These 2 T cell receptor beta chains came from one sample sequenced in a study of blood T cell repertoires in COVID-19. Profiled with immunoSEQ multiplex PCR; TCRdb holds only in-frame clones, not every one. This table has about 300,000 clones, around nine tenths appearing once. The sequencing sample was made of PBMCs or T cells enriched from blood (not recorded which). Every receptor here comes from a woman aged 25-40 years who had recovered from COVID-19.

CDR3 nucleotides: TGCGCCAGCAGCCTCAGGGCGGGGGCAACTAATGAAAAACTGTTTTTT. Translating it yields CASSLRAGATNEKLFF. The V call is TRBV5-1, the J call TRBJ1-4, with D tentatively TRBD1 (5 bases). CDR3 length equals 16 residues. V lost 4 bases, J lost 0 bases, and 13 bases lay in between. Germline CDR1 reads SGHRS; CDR2 reads YFSETQ.

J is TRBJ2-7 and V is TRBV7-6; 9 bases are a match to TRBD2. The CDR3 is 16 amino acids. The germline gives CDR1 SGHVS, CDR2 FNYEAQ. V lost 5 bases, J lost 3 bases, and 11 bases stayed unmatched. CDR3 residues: CASSMLAGNLNYEQYF. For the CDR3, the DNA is TGTGCCAGCAGCATGCTAGCGGGGAACCTCAACTACGAGCAGTACTTC.